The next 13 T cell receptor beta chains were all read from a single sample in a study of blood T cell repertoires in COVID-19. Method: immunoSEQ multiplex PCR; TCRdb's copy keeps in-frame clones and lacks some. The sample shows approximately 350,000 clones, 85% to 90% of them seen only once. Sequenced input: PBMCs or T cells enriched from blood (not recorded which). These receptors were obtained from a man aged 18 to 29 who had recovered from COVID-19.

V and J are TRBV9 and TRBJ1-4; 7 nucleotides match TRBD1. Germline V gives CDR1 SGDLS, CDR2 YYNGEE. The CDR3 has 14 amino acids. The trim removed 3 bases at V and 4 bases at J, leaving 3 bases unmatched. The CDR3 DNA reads TGTGCCAGCAGCGGCCGGGACAGTAATGAAAAACTGTTTTTT. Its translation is CASSGRDSNEKLFF.

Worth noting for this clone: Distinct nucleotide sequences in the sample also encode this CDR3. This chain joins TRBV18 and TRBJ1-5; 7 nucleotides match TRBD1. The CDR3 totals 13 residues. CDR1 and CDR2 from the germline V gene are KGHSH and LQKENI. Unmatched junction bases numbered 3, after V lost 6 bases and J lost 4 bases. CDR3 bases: TGTGCCAGCTCCCGGGACAGAAATCAGCCCCAGCATTTT. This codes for CASSRDRNQPQHF.

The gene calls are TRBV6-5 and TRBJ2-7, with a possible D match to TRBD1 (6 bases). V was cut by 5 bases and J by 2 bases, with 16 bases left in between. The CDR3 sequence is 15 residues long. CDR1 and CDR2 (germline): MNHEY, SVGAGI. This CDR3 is CASSRSGERTYEQYF. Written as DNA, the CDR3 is TGTGCCAGCAGTCGCTCAGGGGAGAGGACCTACGAGCAGTACTTC.

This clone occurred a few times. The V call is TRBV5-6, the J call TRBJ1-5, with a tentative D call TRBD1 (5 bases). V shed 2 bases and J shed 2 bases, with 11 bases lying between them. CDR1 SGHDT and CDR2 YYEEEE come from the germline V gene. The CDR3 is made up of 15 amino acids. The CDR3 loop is CASSLGGAGNQPQHF. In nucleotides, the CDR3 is TGTGCCAGCAGCTTAGGAGGGGCCGGCAATCAGCCCCAGCATTTT. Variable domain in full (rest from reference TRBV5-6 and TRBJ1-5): DAGVTQSPTHLIKTRGQQVTLRCSPKSGHDTVSWYQQALGQGPQFIFQYYEEEERQRGNFPDRFSGHQFPNYSSELNVNALLLGDSALYLCASSLGGAGNQPQHFGDGTRLSIL.

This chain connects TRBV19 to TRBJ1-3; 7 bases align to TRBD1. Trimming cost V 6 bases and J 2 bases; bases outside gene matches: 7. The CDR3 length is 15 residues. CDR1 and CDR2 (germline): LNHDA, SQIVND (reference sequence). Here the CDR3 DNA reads TGTGCCAGTAGCCATACCACAGGGGCTGGAAACACCATATATTTT. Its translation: CASSHTTGAGNTIYF.

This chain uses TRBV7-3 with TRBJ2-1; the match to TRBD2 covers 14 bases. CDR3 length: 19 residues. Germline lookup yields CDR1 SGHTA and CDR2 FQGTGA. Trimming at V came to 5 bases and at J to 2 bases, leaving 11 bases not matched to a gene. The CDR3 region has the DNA TGTGCCAGCAGCGCCCATCCCGGGACTAGCGGGAGAGCCTACAATGAGCAGTTCTTC. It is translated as CASSAHPGTSGRAYNEQFF. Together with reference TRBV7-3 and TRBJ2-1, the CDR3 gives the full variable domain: GAGVSQTPSNKVTEKGKYVELRCDPISGHTALYWYRQSLGQGPEFLIYFQGTGAADDSGLPNDRFFAVRPEGSVSTLKIQRTERGDSAVYLCASSAHPGTSGRAYNEQFFGPGTRLTVL.

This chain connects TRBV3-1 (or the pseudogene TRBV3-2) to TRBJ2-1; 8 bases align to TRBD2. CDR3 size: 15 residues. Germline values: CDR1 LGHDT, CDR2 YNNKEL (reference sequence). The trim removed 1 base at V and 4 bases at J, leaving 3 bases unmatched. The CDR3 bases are TGTGCCAGCAGCCAAGCGACTAGCGTTTACAATGAGCAGTTCTTC. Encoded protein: CASSQATSVYNEQFF.

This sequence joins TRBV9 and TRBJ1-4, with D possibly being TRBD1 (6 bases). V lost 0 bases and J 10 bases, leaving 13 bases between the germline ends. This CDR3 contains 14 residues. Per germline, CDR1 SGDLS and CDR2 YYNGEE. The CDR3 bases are TGTGCCAGCAGCGTAGCCAGGGAAGGGGGAAAACTGTTTTTT. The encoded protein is CASSVAREGGKLFF.

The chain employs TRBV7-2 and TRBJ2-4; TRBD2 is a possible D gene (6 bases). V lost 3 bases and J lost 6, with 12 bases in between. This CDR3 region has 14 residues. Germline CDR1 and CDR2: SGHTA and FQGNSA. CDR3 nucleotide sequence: TGTGCCAGCAGCTTGGGGGGAGCGGGAAACATTCAGTACTTC. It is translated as CASSLGGAGNIQYF. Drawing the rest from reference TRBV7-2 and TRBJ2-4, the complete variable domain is GAGVSQSPSNKVTEKGKDVELRCDPISGHTALYWYRQSLGQGLEFLIYFQGNSAPDKSGLPSDRFSAERTGGSVSTLTIQRTQQEDSAVYLCASSLGGAGNIQYFGAGTRLSVL.

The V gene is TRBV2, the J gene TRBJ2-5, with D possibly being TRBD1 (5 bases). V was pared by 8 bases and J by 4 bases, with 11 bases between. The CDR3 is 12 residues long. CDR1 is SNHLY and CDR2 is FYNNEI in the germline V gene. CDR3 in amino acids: CASGPQGETQYF. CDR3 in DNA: TGTGCCAGCGGCCCTCAGGGAGAGACCCAGTACTTC. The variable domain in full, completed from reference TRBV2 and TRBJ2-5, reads EPEVTQTPSHQVTQMGQEVILRCVPISNHLYFYWYRQILGQKVEFLVSFYNNEISEKSEIFDDQFSVERPDGSNFTLKIRSTKLEDSAMYFCASGPQGETQYFGPGTRLLVL.

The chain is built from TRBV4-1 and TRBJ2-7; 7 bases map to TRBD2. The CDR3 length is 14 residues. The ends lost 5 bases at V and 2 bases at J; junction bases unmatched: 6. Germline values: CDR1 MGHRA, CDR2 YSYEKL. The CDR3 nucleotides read TGCGCCAGCAGCGATGGACTAGGGCCCTACGAGCAGTACTTC. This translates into CASSDGLGPYEQYF.

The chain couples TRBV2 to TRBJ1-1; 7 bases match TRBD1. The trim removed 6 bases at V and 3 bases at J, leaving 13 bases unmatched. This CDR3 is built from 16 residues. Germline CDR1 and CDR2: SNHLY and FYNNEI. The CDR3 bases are TGTGCCAGCAGCAGGGACAGACAAAAAAGGGACACTGAAGCTTTCTTT. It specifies CASSRDRQKRDTEAFF. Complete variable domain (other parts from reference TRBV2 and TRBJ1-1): EPEVTQTPSHQVTQMGQEVILRCVPISNHLYFYWYRQILGQKVEFLVSFYNNEISEKSEIFDDQFSVERPDGSNFTLKIRSTKLEDSAMYFCASSRDRQKRDTEAFFGQGTRLTVV.

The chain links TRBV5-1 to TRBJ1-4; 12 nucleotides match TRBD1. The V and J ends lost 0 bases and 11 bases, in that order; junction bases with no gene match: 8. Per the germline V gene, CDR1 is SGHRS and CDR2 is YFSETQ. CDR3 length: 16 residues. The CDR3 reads CASSLAGDRGRDKLFF. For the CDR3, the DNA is TGCGCCAGCAGCTTGGCCGGGGACAGGGGGCGAGACAAACTGTTTTTT.